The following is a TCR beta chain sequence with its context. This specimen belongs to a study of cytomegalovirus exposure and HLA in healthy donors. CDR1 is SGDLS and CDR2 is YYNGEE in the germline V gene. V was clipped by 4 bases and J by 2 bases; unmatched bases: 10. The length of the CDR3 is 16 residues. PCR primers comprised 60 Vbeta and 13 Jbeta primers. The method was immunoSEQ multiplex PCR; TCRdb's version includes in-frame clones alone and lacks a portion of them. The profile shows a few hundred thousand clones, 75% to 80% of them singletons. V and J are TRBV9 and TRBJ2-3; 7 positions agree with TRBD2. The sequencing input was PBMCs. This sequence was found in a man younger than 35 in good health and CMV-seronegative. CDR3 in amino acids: CASSPGASGITDTQYF. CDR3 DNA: TGTGCCAGCAGCCCAGGAGCTAGCGGAATCACAGATACGCAGTATTTT.